This TCR beta chain comes out of a study of blood T cell repertoires in COVID-19. Study-wide context: Whether acute or convalescent, the COVID-19 samples came from the United States, Italy and Spain.

Profiling relied on immunoSEQ multiplex PCR, and the TCRdb table lists in-frame clones only, not all of them. Of 250,000 to 350,000 clones in the sample, 65% to 85% were seen once. CDR3 size: 14 residues. Trimming cost V 1 base and J 4 bases; bases outside gene matches: 1. In germline, CDR1 is SGHNT, CDR2 YYREEE (reference sequence). Material for sequencing was peripheral blood. This sequence originates from a human donor with COVID-19, enrolled during active disease. The donor label of this sample is uncertain. V and J are TRBV5-4 and TRBJ2-3; 9 bases map to TRBD2. CDR3 DNA: TGTGCCAGCAGCTTGAGACTAGCGGCAGATACGCAGTATTTT. Translation gives CASSLRLAADTQYF.